This TCR beta chain was recorded in a study of shared T cell receptors in the human thymus. The method was immunoSEQ multiplex PCR; TCRdb's version includes in-frame clones alone and lacks a portion of them. The sample shows about 730,000 clones, 80% to 90% of them seen only once. Another study also made use of these data, one on human thymus T cells. From that paper: It looked as if thymic and blood repertoires used V and J genes in a biased way. Overlap was high between thymic repertoires from unrelated individuals, as reported in related research.

The sample consisted of thymocytes. The TCR comes from a girl in the first two years of life with a congenital heart defect.

As DNA, the CDR3 is TGTGCCAGCAGTTACGAGGGTCTTGAAGCTTTCTTT. Translating it yields CASSYEGLEAFF. V and J are TRBV6-5 and TRBJ1-1; D ambiguous. The CDR3 extends over 12 amino acids. With 2 bases removed from V and 7 bases from J, the gap between germline ends came to 8 bases. Germline CDR1 MNHEY, CDR2 SVGAGI.